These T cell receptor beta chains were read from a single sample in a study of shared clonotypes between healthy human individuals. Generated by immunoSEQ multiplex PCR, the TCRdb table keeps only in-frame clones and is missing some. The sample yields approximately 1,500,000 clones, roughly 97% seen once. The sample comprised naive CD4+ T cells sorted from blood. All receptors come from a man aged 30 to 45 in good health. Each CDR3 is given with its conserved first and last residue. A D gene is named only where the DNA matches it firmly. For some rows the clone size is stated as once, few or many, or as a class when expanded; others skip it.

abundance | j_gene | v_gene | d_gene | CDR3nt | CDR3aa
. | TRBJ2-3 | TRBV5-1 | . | TGCGCCAGCGCCGCGTTGGGGATAGATACGCAGTATTTT | CASAALGIDTQYF
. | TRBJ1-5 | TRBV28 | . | TGTGCCAGCAGCCCCCCCCAGGGTCCGGGGCCCCAGCATTTT | CASSPPQGPGPQHF
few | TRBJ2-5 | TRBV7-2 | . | TGTGCCAGCAGCCCCGGAGAGACCCAGTACTTC | CASSPGETQYF
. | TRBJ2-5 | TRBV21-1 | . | TGTGCCAGCAGCAAATTGGACAGGGGGCAAGAGACCCAGTACTTC | CASSKLDRGQETQYF
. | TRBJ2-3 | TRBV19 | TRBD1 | TGTGCCAGTAAGACCCGGCACGGGACAGGGAGAGGAGGCACAGATACGCAGTATTTT | CASKTRHGTGRGGTDTQYF
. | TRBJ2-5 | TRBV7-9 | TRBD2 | TGTGCCAGCAGCTTCTGGGGGGCTAGCGGGATGGTTGCAACCCAGTACTTC | CASSFWGASGMVATQYF
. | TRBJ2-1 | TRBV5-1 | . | TGCGCCAGCAGCCCCGGGACTTTGGGTGGCAATGAGCAGTTCTTC | CASSPGTLGGNEQFF
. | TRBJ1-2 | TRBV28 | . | TGTGCCAGCAGTTCGCCACAGTCTAACTATGGCTACACCTTC | CASSSPQSNYGYTF
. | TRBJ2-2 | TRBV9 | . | TGTGCCAGCAGCGTATCTGGGGTTACGAACACCGGGGAGCTGTTTTTT | CASSVSGVTNTGELFF
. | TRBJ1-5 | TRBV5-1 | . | TGCGCCAGCAGTCTAGACGGAAGCAATCAGCCCCAGCATTTT | CASSLDGSNQPQHF
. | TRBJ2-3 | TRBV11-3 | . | TGTGCCAGCAGCTTAGGGTCAGGGGTGGGAGATACGCAGTATTTT | CASSLGSGVGDTQYF
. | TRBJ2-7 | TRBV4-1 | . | TGCGCCAGCAGCCAAGAAGTAGGGTGGGGCGAGCAGTACTTC | CASSQEVGWGEQYF
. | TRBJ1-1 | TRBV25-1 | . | TGTGCCAGGGTACGGGACGCCTTACGGTGGGACACTGAAGCTTTCTTT | CARVRDALRWDTEAFF
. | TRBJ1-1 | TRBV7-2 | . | TGTGCCAGCAGCTTAGCGCTGGGCATATATTTGAACACTGAAGCTTTCTTT | CASSLALGIYLNTEAFF
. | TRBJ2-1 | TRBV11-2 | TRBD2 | TGTGCCAGCAGCCCGGTGGCGGGAGCCCTCCCCCATGAGCAGTTCTTC | CASSPVAGALPHEQFF
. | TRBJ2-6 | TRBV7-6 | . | TGTGCCAGCAGCTCCCTCACCGCCGGGCTCTCTGGGGCCAACGTCCTGACTTTC | CASSSLTAGLSGANVLTF
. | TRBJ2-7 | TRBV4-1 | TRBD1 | TGCGCCAGCAGCCTCCTTGCCGGGACAGGGGACGAGCAGTACTTC | CASSLLAGTGDEQYF
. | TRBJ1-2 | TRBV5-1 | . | TGCGCCAGCAGCTTGCATTGGCCCTCCTCCGGGACCGCAAACTATGGCTACACCTTC | CASSLHWPSSGTANYGYTF
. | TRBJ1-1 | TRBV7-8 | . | TGTGCCAGCAGCCTTCTCGACAGAGCGAACACTGAAGCTTTCTTT | CASSLLDRANTEAFF
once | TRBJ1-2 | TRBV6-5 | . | TGTGCCAGCAGTTATGGCTGGGACACCGCTAACTATGGCTACACCTTC | CASSYGWDTANYGYTF
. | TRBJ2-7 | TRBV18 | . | TGTGCCAGCTCATCCGGGGTCAGCTCGGTCTCCTACGAGCAGTACTTC | CASSSGVSSVSYEQYF
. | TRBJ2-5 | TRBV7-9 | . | TGTGCCAGCATAAGAAGCCGGACCAACCAAGAGACCCAGTACTTC | CASIRSRTNQETQYF
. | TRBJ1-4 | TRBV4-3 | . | TGCGCCAGCAGCCCAAGAGCCGATCGTCGGTGGCATGCAACTAATGAAAAACTGTTTTTT | CASSPRADRRWHATNEKLFF
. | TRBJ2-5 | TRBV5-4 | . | TGTGCCAGCAGCTTGGCCAGGGCTACCGAGACCCAGTACTTC | CASSLARATETQYF
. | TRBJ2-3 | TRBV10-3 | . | TGTGCCATCAGTGAGTCTTCTAGCCTCTCCTCGAATACGCAGTATTTT | CAISESSSLSSNTQYF
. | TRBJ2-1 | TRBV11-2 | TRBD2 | TGTGCCAGCAGCTTCCTGACTAGCGGGGTCTACAATGAGCAGTTCTTC | CASSFLTSGVYNEQFF
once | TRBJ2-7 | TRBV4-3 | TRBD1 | TGCGCCAGCAGCCAAGCCTTTTCCGGGACAGGGGCCGACGAGCAGTACTTC | CASSQAFSGTGADEQYF
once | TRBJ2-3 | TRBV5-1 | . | TGCGCCAGCAGCTTGGCCCAGGGGGGGACAGATACGCAGTATTTT | CASSLAQGGTDTQYF
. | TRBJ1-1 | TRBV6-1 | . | TGTGCCAGCAGTGTTGACAGAACTGAAGCTTTCTTT | CASSVDRTEAFF
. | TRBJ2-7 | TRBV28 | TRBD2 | TGTGCCAGCAGTTTGGAGGGACTAGCGGATTACGAGCAGTACTTC | CASSLEGLADYEQYF
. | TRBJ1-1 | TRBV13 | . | TGTGCCAGCGGCCCAGCAGGGATGAACACTGAAGCTTTCTTT | CASGPAGMNTEAFF
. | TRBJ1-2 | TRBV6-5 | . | TGTGCCAGCAGTTCCCTTCTATATGGCTACACCTTC | CASSSLLYGYTF
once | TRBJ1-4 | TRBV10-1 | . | TGCGCCAGCAGTGAGGGAGCTAATGAAAAACTGTTTTTT | CASSEGANEKLFF
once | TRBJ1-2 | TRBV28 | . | TGTGCCAGCAGTTTATCCCACTATGGCTACACCTTC | CASSLSHYGYTF
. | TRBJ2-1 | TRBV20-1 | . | TGCAGTGCTAGTACTATCCCTGAGCAGTTCTTC | CSASTIPEQFF
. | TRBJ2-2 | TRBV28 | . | TGTGCCAGCACTCCTCTCCTAGCAACCGGGGAGCTGTTTTTT | CASTPLLATGELFF
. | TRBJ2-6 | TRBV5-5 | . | TGTGCCAGCAGCTTGATGGGCTCTGGGGCCAACGTCCTGACTTTC | CASSLMGSGANVLTF
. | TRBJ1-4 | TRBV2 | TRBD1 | TGTGCCAGCAACGAGGACAGGGGAACTAATGAAAAACTGTTTTTT | CASNEDRGTNEKLFF
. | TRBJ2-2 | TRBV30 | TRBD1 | TGTGCCTGGATTCGGGACAGAAACACCGGGGAGCTGTTTTTT | CAWIRDRNTGELFF
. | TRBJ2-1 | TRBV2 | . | TGTGCCAGCAGTCGACTAACCCCGAGCTCCTACAATGAGCAGTTCTTC | CASSRLTPSSYNEQFF
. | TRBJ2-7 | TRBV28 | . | TGTGCCAGCAGTTTCCCAAAGGGACCCACGTACGAGCAGTACTTC | CASSFPKGPTYEQYF
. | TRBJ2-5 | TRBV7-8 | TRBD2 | TGTGCCAGCAGCTTAGGACTAGCGGGTTTCGGGGAGACCCAGTACTTC | CASSLGLAGFGETQYF
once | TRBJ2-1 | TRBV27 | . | TGTGCCAGCAGTACTGCCCATGAGCAGTTCTTC | CASSTAHEQFF
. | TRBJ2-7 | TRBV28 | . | TGTGCGGCAGGGTCCTACGAGCAGTACTTC | CAAGSYEQYF
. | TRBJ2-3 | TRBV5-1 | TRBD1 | TGCGCCAGCAGCTTCGGGACAGGGGGAACAGATACGCAGTATTTT | CASSFGTGGTDTQYF
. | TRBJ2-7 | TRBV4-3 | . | TGCGCCAGCAGCCAAGTCCGGGGGCACTACGAGCAGTACTTC | CASSQVRGHYEQYF
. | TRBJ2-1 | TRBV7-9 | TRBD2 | TGTGCCAGCAGCGGTAGCGGGAGGAGAAATGAGCAGTTCTTC | CASSGSGRRNEQFF
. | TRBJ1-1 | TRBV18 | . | TGTGCCAGCTCACCGAGTGGGGATGGGGACACTGAAGCTTTCTTT | CASSPSGDGDTEAFF
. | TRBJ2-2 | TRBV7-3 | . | TGTGCCAGCAGCTTAGGTGGTGGGGCCGGGGAGCTGTTTTTT | CASSLGGGAGELFF
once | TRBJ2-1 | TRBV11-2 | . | TGTGCCAGCAGCTTGAACACAGGGAGAGATGAGCAGTTCTTC | CASSLNTGRDEQFF
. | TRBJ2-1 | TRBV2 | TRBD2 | TGTGCCAGCAGTGATAGTACTAGCGGAGACTCCTACAATGAGCAGTTCTTC | CASSDSTSGDSYNEQFF
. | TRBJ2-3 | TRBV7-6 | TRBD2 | TGTGCCAGCAGCTTAGCGGGACTAGCGGGAAGCACAGATACGCAGTATTTT | CASSLAGLAGSTDTQYF
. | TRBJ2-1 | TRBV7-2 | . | TGTGCCAGCAGCCGTGCTGGACAGATCAAGCAGTTCTTC | CASSRAGQIKQFF
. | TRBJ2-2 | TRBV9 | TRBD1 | TGTGCCAGCAGCGCCCGACAGGGATCCAACACCGGGGAGCTGTTTTTT | CASSARQGSNTGELFF